The entry below describes one TCR beta chain. The antigen is undetermined. This CDR3 comprises 14 residues. Germline V gene sequence: CDR1 SGHRS, CDR2 YFSETQ. With 2 bases clipped from V and 5 bases from J, the junction kept 6 bases outside the gene matches. The record originates from a study of regulatory and conventional T cells in RAG deficiency. Findings and limits, study-wide: In Omenn syndrome, sorted "Tregs" may be peripherally activated cells. Compared with controls, unique Treg TCR beta sequences dropped about 100-fold in Omenn syndrome and CID/AS. Omenn patients showed >80% Treg-Tconv overlap and shorter CDR3 lengths.

Sequencing used immunoSEQ multiplex PCR; TCRdb keeps in-frame clones, though not all of them. The data hold under 30,000 clones, with 90% to 95% observed a single time. Genomic DNA came from blood regulatory T cells gated CD4+ CD25-high CD127-low. These records were also assigned to another study, of regulatory T cells. As reported in that work: Primers: 52 TRBV forward and 13 TRBJ reverse.

This chain uses TRBV5-1 with TRBJ2-7; 8 bases line up with TRBD1. Sample: Tregs sorted from blood. The receptor comes from a human donor in good health. This chain's CDR3 is CASSLVQGADEQYF. In DNA, the CDR3 is TGCGCCAGCAGCTTAGTGCAGGGGGCAGACGAGCAGTACTTC.